Listed here are 26 T cell receptor beta chains from one sample, sequenced in a study of cytomegalovirus exposure and HLA in healthy donors. This table comes from immunoSEQ multiplex PCR, and its TCRdb copy is limited to in-frame clones, with some not included. Here the sample spans about 88,000 clones, roughly 96% being singletons. Input material: PBMCs. The receptors were sampled from a man younger than 30 in good health and CMV-seronegative.

In regard to this clone: A junction end diverges from the germline sequence, so it may reflect a read error. This chain joins TRBV19 and TRBJ1-2; D may be TRBD1 (5 bases). The CDR3 totals 12 residues. From germline, CDR1 is LNHDA and CDR2 SQIVND (reference sequence). CDR3 in DNA: TGTGCCACCCAAGGGGCTAACCATGGCTACACCTTC. Residues: CATQGANHGYTF.

This chain links TRBV6-6 with TRBJ2-7, with a possible D match to TRBD2 (5 bases). The CDR3 sequence is 14 residues long. V was pared by 8 bases and J by 0 bases, with 14 bases between. Germline CDR1 is MNHNY and CDR2 is SVGAGI (reference sequence). CDR3 nucleotide sequence: TGTGCCAGCCACGACTGGGAGAGCTCCTACGAGCAGTACTTC. Translating gives CASHDWESSYEQYF.

The chain employs TRBV7-6 and TRBJ1-4, with TRBD1 matching 11 bases. Germline V CDR1 and CDR2: SGHVS, FNYEAQ. The junction had 9 bases not matched to a gene; V was cut back by 5 bases and J by 4 bases. The CDR3 extends over 17 amino acids. As DNA, the CDR3 is TGTGCCAGCAGCCGGGGGACAGGGGGGTTCAGTAATGAAAAACTGTTTTTT. As protein: CASSRGTGGFSNEKLFF.

As for this clone: The sample carries other DNA sequences with the same CDR3. The rearrangement uses TRBV5-1 and TRBJ1-1; a possible D gene is TRBD1 (5 bases). CDR1 SGHRS and CDR2 YFSETQ come from the germline V gene. There are 12 residues in the CDR3. V lost 0 bases and J 7 bases, leaving 7 bases between the germline ends. In nucleotides, the CDR3 is TGCGCCAGCAGCTTGGGGCAGGGTGAAGCTTTCTTT. Residues: CASSLGQGEAFF. The complete variable domain, with remaining parts taken from reference TRBV5-1 and TRBJ1-1, reads KAGVTQTPRYLIKTRGQQVTLSCSPISGHRSVSWYQQTPGQGLQFLFEYFSETQRNKGNFPGRFSGRQFSNSRSEMNVSTLELGDSALYLCASSLGQGEAFFGQGTRLTVV.

The chain employs TRBV11-3 and TRBJ2-2; tentatively, D is TRBD2 (6 bases). Germline values: CDR1 SGHNT, CDR2 YENEEA. Trimming stripped 3 bases from V and 1 base from J, with 15 bases between. CDR3 length: 17 amino acids. CDR3 protein: CASSFRAGSRNTGELFF. The CDR3 bases are TGTGCCAGCAGCTTTCGAGCCGGGAGTAGGAACACCGGGGAGCTGTTTTTT.

This chain connects TRBV5-6 to TRBJ2-5; 8 positions agree with TRBD1. CDR3 size: 15 residues. Germline V gene lookup returns CDR1 SGHDT and CDR2 YYEEEE. J was trimmed by 2 bases and V by 4 bases; bases with no gene match: 7. CDR3 sequence reads: CASSRAGGHQETQYF. The CDR3 coding sequence is TGTGCCAGCAGCAGGGCAGGGGGCCATCAAGAGACCCAGTACTTC.

The genes are TRBV5-4 and TRBJ2-3, with unresolved D. CDR3 length: 14 residues. Germline CDR1 reads SGHNT; CDR2 reads YYREEE (reference sequence). V was pared by 0 bases and J by 6 bases, with 11 bases between. The CDR3 nucleotides are TGTGCCAGCAGCTTGGACTATCGTGGCGATACGCAGTATTTT. The encoded protein is CASSLDYRGDTQYF. Full variable domain (missing parts from reference TRBV5-4 and TRBJ2-3): ETGVTQSPTHLIKTRGQQVTLRCSSQSGHNTVSWYQQALGQGPQFIFQYYREEENGRGNFPPRFSGLQFPNYSSELNVNALELDDSALYLCASSLDYRGDTQYFGPGTRLTVL.

The chain is built from TRBV28 and TRBJ2-7, with 7 bases aligning to TRBD2. V lost 6 bases to trimming and J lost 1 base; unmatched junction nucleotides: 6. The germline V gene encodes CDR1 MDHEN and CDR2 SYDVKM. The CDR3 loop spans 14 amino acids. This CDR3 reads CASRSTSPSYEQYV. The CDR3 DNA follows: TGTGCCAGCAGATCGACTAGCCCATCCTACGAGCAGTACGTC.

V is TRBV9 and J is TRBJ2-7, with D possibly matching TRBD2 (6 bases). Trimming took 4 bases from V and 0 from J, leaving 11 bases between them. Germline V lookup: CDR1 SGDLS, CDR2 YYNGEE. CDR3 length: 14 residues. This chain's CDR3 is CASSSDGSSYEQYF. The CDR3 bases are TGTGCCAGCAGCTCGGACGGGAGCTCCTACGAGCAGTACTTC.

The chain combines TRBV15 with TRBJ1-5; 12 bases are a match to TRBD1. Germline V gene data show CDR1 as LNHNV and CDR2 as YYDKDF (reference sequence). CDR3 length equals 17 residues. V shed 1 base and J 7 bases; nucleotides not matched to a gene: 8. The CDR3 DNA is TGTGCCACCAGCAGAGTAGGGACAGGGGGCGACGGACAGCCCCAGCATTTT. Protein: CATSRVGTGGDGQPQHF.

The chain has TRBV6-5 and TRBJ2-7; 9 bases align to TRBD2. The CDR3 sequence is 15 residues long. Germline V gives CDR1 MNHEY, CDR2 SVGAGI. J lost 2 bases, V lost 4 bases, and 6 bases had no gene match. CDR3: CASSFTTSGAYEQYF. CDR3 sequence (DNA): TGTGCCAGCAGTTTCACGACTAGCGGAGCCTACGAGCAGTACTTC.

The table lists this clone with a count of one. The chain couples TRBV27 to TRBJ2-3, with 9 bases lining up with TRBD1. This CDR3 has 16 amino acids. The trim removed 5 bases at V and 7 bases at J, leaving 13 bases unmatched. CDR1 and CDR2 (germline): MNHEY, SMNVEV (reference sequence). The CDR3 sequence: CASSKGQGSGGYTQYF. In DNA, the CDR3 is TGTGCCAGCAGTAAAGGACAGGGGTCTGGAGGATATACGCAGTATTTT.

The V call is TRBV9, the J call TRBJ2-7; 8 bases fit TRBD1. Germline V gives CDR1 SGDLS, CDR2 YYNGEE. The CDR3 runs 17 residues. Trimming removed 8 bases from V and 3 bases from J; junction bases left unmatched: 19. DNA for the CDR3: TGTGCCAGTGATCGGTTTGGCGGAGCCGGGACAGGCTACGAGCAGTACTTC. Amino acid sequence: CASDRFGGAGTGYEQYF.

The gene calls are TRBV6-1 and TRBJ2-1; D is undetermined. The germline CDR1 and CDR2 sequences are MNHNS and SASEGT. Trimming cost V 2 bases and J 2 bases, with 10 bases left between them. The length of the CDR3 is 15 residues. The chain's CDR3 is CASSELSQAYNEQFF. As DNA, the CDR3 is TGTGCCAGCAGTGAATTGTCTCAGGCCTACAATGAGCAGTTCTTC.

J is TRBJ2-2 and V is TRBV14; D not certain. V dropped 4 bases and J dropped 6 bases, with 9 bases sitting between them. The CDR3 covers 13 residues. Germline V lookup: CDR1 SGHDN, CDR2 FVKESK. Written as DNA, the CDR3 is TGTGCCAGCAGCCCTCTCTTTCCCGGGGAGCTGTTTTTT. Translating gives CASSPLFPGELFF. The complete variable domain, with remaining parts taken from reference TRBV14 and TRBJ2-2, reads EAGVTQFPSHSVIEKGQTVTLRCDPISGHDNLYWYRRVMGKEIKFLLHFVKESKQDESGMPNNRFLAERTGGTYSTLKVQPAELEDSGVYFCASSPLFPGELFFGEGSRLTVL.

This chain uses TRBV11-3 with TRBJ1-3; D remains unclear. V was cut by 5 bases and J by 4 bases, with 9 bases left in between. CDR1 and CDR2 from the germline V gene are SGHNT and YENEEA. This CDR3 is 13 amino acids long. The CDR3 DNA is TGTGCCAGCAGCCGCACCCGGGGAAACACCATATATTTT. This encodes CASSRTRGNTIYF.

The V call is TRBV19, the J call TRBJ1-5; D is perhaps TRBD1 (6 bases). V shed 3 bases and J shed 4 bases, with 16 bases lying between them. CDR1 and CDR2 (germline): LNHDA, SQIVND (reference sequence). This CDR3 region has 16 residues. The CDR3 DNA reads as TGTGCCAGTAGTATCATCAGGGGATCTAGTAATCAGCCCCAGCATTTT. It is translated as CASSIIRGSSNQPQHF.

The chain employs TRBV5-1 and TRBJ2-3; TRBD2 matches 7 bases. CDR1 and CDR2 from the germline V gene are SGHRS and YFSETQ. Trimming cost V 3 bases and J 2 bases; bases outside gene matches: 6. The CDR3 extends over 15 amino acids. CDR3 sequence: CASSSRSGATDTQYF. For the CDR3, the DNA is TGCGCCAGCAGCTCCCGAAGCGGGGCCACAGATACGCAGTATTTT.

This CDR3 reads CAWSESSRTGDYQPQHF. As DNA, the CDR3 is TGTGCCTGGAGTGAATCTAGTAGGACAGGGGACTATCAGCCCCAGCATTTT. The rearrangement joins TRBV30 to TRBJ1-5; 9 bases fit TRBD1. Germline V gene data show CDR1 as GTSNPN and CDR2 as SVGIG (reference sequence). The J segment lost 5 bases and the V segment lost 1 base, leaving 12 bases of the junction unmatched. The CDR3 is made up of 17 amino acids.

The chain carries TRBV6-5 and TRBJ2-3; TRBD2 matches at 8 bases. The CDR3 extends over 13 amino acids. Losses at the gene ends were 8 bases for V and 2 bases for J; bases not matched to a gene: 3. From germline, CDR1 is MNHEY and CDR2 SVGAGI. The CDR3, as DNA: TGTGCCAGCGCGACTAGCGCCACAGATACGCAGTATTTT. Encoded protein: CASATSATDTQYF.

The chain combines TRBV4-3 with TRBJ2-3; TRBD2 matches 7 bases. The V and J ends lost 1 base and 2 bases, in that order; junction bases with no gene match: 3. Germline CDR1 and CDR2: LGHNA and YSLEER. The CDR3 extends over 15 amino acids. CDR3 DNA sequence: TGCGCCAGCAGCCAAGCGGGAGGCAACACAGATACGCAGTATTTT. Protein sequence: CASSQAGGNTDTQYF.

This chain uses TRBV6-1 with TRBJ1-3; D is uncertain. Germline V gene sequence: CDR1 MNHNS, CDR2 SASEGT. This CDR3 is 17 amino acids long. V gave up 0 bases and J gave up 0 bases, with 12 bases separating them. The chain's CDR3 is CASSEALGRASGNTIYF. CDR3 nucleotides: TGTGCCAGCAGTGAAGCGCTAGGGAGGGCCTCTGGAAACACCATATATTTT.

The chain combines TRBV2 with TRBJ2-2; D perhaps matches TRBD2 (7 bases). V was shortened by 9 bases and J by 5 bases, with 16 bases between the two germline ends. The CDR3 length is 14 residues. CDR1 is SNHLY and CDR2 is FYNNEI in the germline V gene. The DNA for the CDR3 is TGTGCCAGAGAAGGGGGGAGGGGAACCGGGGAGCTGTTTTTT. Protein sequence: CAREGGRGTGELFF. Supplemented by reference TRBV2 and TRBJ2-2, the full variable domain reads EPEVTQTPSHQVTQMGQEVILRCVPISNHLYFYWYRQILGQKVEFLVSFYNNEISEKSEIFDDQFSVERPDGSNFTLKIRSTKLEDSAMYFCAREGGRGTGELFFGEGSRLTVL.

The J gene is TRBJ2-1, the V gene TRBV30, with 16 bases matching TRBD2. The CDR3 length is 16 residues. V was pared by 2 bases and J by 6 bases, with 4 bases of the junction left unmatched. CDR1 GTSNPN and CDR2 SVGIG come from the germline V gene (reference sequence). This chain's CDR3 is CAWSRGTSGRANEQFF. In nucleotides, the CDR3 is TGTGCCTGGAGTAGAGGGACTAGCGGGAGGGCCAATGAGCAGTTCTTC.

This clone was detected only once. CDR3 loop: CASSLVAGVETQYF. CDR3 nucleotide sequence: TGTGCCAGCAGCTTGGTGGCGGGAGTTGAGACCCAGTACTTC. The rearrangement uses TRBV5-6 and TRBJ2-5; 7 positions agree with TRBD2. V dropped 0 bases and J dropped 5; count of bases not matched to a gene: 4. The CDR3 loop spans 14 amino acids. Looked up from germline, CDR1 is SGHDT and CDR2 is YYEEEE.

The rearrangement links TRBV11-2 to TRBJ2-3; TRBD2 agrees at 12 bases. The CDR3 is 15 residues long. Trimming removed 5 bases from V and 5 bases from J; junction bases left unmatched: 5. Germline-derived CDR1 and CDR2 are SGHAT and FQNNGV. CDR3 in amino acids: CASSPTSGRGDTQYF. CDR3 coding DNA: TGTGCCAGCAGCCCGACTAGCGGGAGAGGAGATACGCAGTATTTT.